This TCR beta chain was identified during a study of technical replicates of blood from a few donors. Trimming removed 2 bases at V and 6 bases at J, with 10 bases between. Germline V gives CDR1 SEHNR, CDR2 FQNEAQ (reference sequence). This CDR3 is 14 amino acids long. This clone was seen only once. Produced via immunoSEQ multiplex PCR; TCRdb's table is partial and in-frame only. Here the sample spans some 50,000 clones, 94% being singletons. This TCR was recovered from a human donor in good health. The chain combines TRBV7-9 with TRBJ1-4; D possibly corresponds to TRBD1 (5 bases). What was sequenced was T cells isolated from PBMCs. The CDR3 DNA sequence: TGTGCCAGCAGCTTAAACAGGCCGGATGAAAAACTGTTTTTT. Amino acid sequence: CASSLNRPDEKLFF.